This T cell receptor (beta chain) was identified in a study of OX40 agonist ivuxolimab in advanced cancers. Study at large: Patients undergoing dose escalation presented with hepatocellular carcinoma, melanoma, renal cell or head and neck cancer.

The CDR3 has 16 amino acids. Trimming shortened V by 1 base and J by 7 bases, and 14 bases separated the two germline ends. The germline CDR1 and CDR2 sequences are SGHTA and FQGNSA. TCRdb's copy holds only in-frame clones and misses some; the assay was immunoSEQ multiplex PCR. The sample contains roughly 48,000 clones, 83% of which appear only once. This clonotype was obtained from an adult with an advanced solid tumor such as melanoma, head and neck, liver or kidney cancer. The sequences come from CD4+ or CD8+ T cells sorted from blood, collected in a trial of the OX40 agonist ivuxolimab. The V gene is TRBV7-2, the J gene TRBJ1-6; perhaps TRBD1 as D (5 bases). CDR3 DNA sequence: TGTGCCAGCAGCTTAGTTGGGACCGAAGCCAATTCACCCCTCCACTTT. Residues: CASSLVGTEANSPLHF.